A selection of T cell receptor beta chains follows, all from one sample in a study of T cells in Graves' hyperthyroidism and ophthalmopathy. One entry per CDR3 protein results from TCRdb running MiXCR on the multiplex PCR reads. Counted here are about half a million distinct CDR3 sequences, 20% occurring once; the ten biggest clones make up over 45%. Source material: blood. These receptors originate from a middle-aged man with Graves' ophthalmopathy. Both conserved end residues are part of each CDR3. The order of the fields is clone size, V gene, D gene, J gene, CDR3 DNA, CDR3 protein. D genes are given only for firm matches. Clone sizes are given selectively: once, few, many, or a class where the clone is expanded.

size: few
V: TRBV20-1
D: TRBD2
J: TRBJ2-1
DNA: TGCAGTGCTAGTGGGGCTAGCGGGTACAATGAGCAGTTCTTC
CDR3: CSASGASGYNEQFF

size: many
V: TRBV20-1
D: -
J: TRBJ1-5
DNA: TGCAGTGCTAGGTTCCTCACACGGCCCCAGCATTTT
CDR3: CSARFLTRPQHF

size: many
V: TRBV28
D: -
J: TRBJ2-1
DNA: TGTGCCAGCAGTTTACCCCCCCTAGCCCGCCCCTCCTACAATGAGCAGTTCTTC
CDR3: CASSLPPLARPSYNEQFF

size: -
V: TRBV20-1
D: -
J: TRBJ2-7
DNA: TGCAGTGCTGCCCCTACTTTGTCAGCGAGGGACTACGAGCAGTACTTC
CDR3: CSAAPTLSARDYEQYF

size: many
V: TRBV2
D: TRBD2
J: TRBJ2-1
DNA: TGTGCCAGCAGTTTCACCGGGACTAGCGTGAGCGCCTACAATGAGCAGTTCTTC
CDR3: CASSFTGTSVSAYNEQFF

size: many
V: TRBV12-3/TRBV12-4
D: TRBD2
J: TRBJ2-7
DNA: TGTGCCAGCAGAACTAGCGGATTAACCTACGAGCAGTACTTC
CDR3: CASRTSGLTYEQYF

size: many
V: TRBV11-2
D: -
J: TRBJ2-5
DNA: TGTGCCAGCAGCTTAGACCCTAGCTCGGAGACCCAGTACTTC
CDR3: CASSLDPSSETQYF

size: many
V: TRBV6-2/TRBV6-3
D: -
J: TRBJ2-7
DNA: TGTGCCAGCAAAGGAGGGCCCTACGAGCAGTACTTC
CDR3: CASKGGPYEQYF

size: few
V: TRBV25-1
D: -
J: TRBJ2-5
DNA: TGTGCCAGCAGTGATTCCCGGGACTCCCAAGAGACCCAGTACTTC
CDR3: CASSDSRDSQETQYF

size: many
V: TRBV20-1
D: TRBD1
J: TRBJ2-5
DNA: TGCAGTGCTAGAGTGGACAGGGGGCAAGGCGAGACCCAGTACTTC
CDR3: CSARVDRGQGETQYF

size: many
V: TRBV30
D: -
J: TRBJ2-1
DNA: TGTGCCTGGAGTTTGTTAGCGAATGAGCAGTTCTTC
CDR3: CAWSLLANEQFF

size: -
V: TRBV15
D: -
J: TRBJ1-1
DNA: TGTGCCACCAGCAGAGAAATATTGGGGAACACTGAAGCTTTCTTT
CDR3: CATSREILGNTEAFF

size: -
V: TRBV19
D: -
J: TRBJ1-3
DNA: TGTGCCAGTAAAGCCCGCTTCTCTGGAAACACCATATATTTT
CDR3: CASKARFSGNTIYF

size: many
V: TRBV5-1
D: TRBD1
J: TRBJ2-4
DNA: TGCGCCAGCAGCTTGACAGGGGAGGCCAAAAACATTCAGTACTTC
CDR3: CASSLTGEAKNIQYF

size: few
V: TRBV29-1
D: TRBD1
J: TRBJ2-7
DNA: TGCAGCGTTGAGAGGACAGGGTCCTACGAGCAGTACTTC
CDR3: CSVERTGSYEQYF

size: -
V: TRBV6-2/TRBV6-3
D: -
J: TRBJ1-2
DNA: TGTGCCAGCAGTATAGGAGCCTATGGCTACACCTTC
CDR3: CASSIGAYGYTF

size: few
V: TRBV7-9
D: -
J: TRBJ1-1
DNA: TGTGCCAGCAGCTTAGGTAGGGGCTATCGCGAAGCTTTCTTT
CDR3: CASSLGRGYREAFF

size: few
V: TRBV13
D: TRBD1
J: TRBJ1-5
DNA: TGTGCCAGCAGCAAGGGGGGACAGGGGGGCAATCAGCCCCAGCATTTT
CDR3: CASSKGGQGGNQPQHF

size: -
V: TRBV29-1
D: -
J: TRBJ2-2
DNA: TGCAGCGTTGTCTTACACTCAGCCGGGGAGCTGTTTTTT
CDR3: CSVVLHSAGELFF

size: -
V: TRBV19
D: -
J: TRBJ1-1
DNA: TGTGCCAGTAGTATGGGGGGAGGGGGCACTGAAGCTTTCTTT
CDR3: CASSMGGGGTEAFF